The 12 T cell receptor beta chains in this list originate from one sample, sequenced in a study of neurological immune-mediated disorders. TCRdb fed the 5' RACE reads into MiXCR, producing one record per CDR3 protein. The sample holds 95,000 to 150,000 distinct CDR3 sequences, more than 2.5% seen once. Sequences were obtained from PBMCs. All receptors derive from a woman aged 30 to 39 with multiple sclerosis.

This clonotype was observed at least ten times. V usage is TRBV6-4 and J usage is TRBJ2-3; D possibly corresponds to TRBD2 (5 bases). This CDR3 comprises 15 residues. Germline V gene sequence: CDR1 MRHNA, CDR2 SNTAGT. V lost 0 bases and J 0 bases, leaving 7 bases between the germline ends. The CDR3 bases are TGTGCCAGCAGTGACTCGGGCGGGAGCACAGATACGCAGTATTTT. Amino acids: CASSDSGGSTDTQYF.

This clonotype was seen ten or more times. V usage is TRBV10-3 and J usage is TRBJ2-2; D gene ambiguous. V lost 11 bases and J lost 6, with 10 bases in between. Per germline, CDR1 ENHRY and CDR2 SYGVKD. The CDR3 extends over 11 amino acids. The DNA for the CDR3 is TGTGCCTCCAGAAAGGCCGGGGAGCTGTTTTTT. Encoded protein: CASRKAGELFF.

This chain links TRBV7-7 with TRBJ2-5; 9 bases are a match to TRBD2. This CDR3 has 17 amino acids. V lost 4 bases to trimming and J lost 0 bases; unmatched junction nucleotides: 9. Germline values: CDR1 SSHAT, CDR2 FNYEAQ (reference sequence). The CDR3 nucleotides read TGTGCCAGCAGCTCGGGGGCGCTAGCGGGGAACCAAGAGACCCAGTACTTC. Encoded protein: CASSSGALAGNQETQYF.

This clonotype was counted ten times or more. J is TRBJ2-7 and V is TRBV18; D uncertain. From germline, CDR1 is KGHSH and CDR2 LQKENI. The length of the CDR3 is 13 residues. The ends were cut back, 1 base at V and 6 bases at J, with 10 bases in the middle. The CDR3 loop reads CASSPRPESEQYF. The CDR3 DNA follows: TGTGCCAGCTCACCACGGCCAGAAAGCGAGCAGTACTTC.

This clonotype was counted at least ten times. V is TRBV9 and J is TRBJ2-1; 8 bases line up with TRBD2. Germline V gene data show CDR1 as SGDLS and CDR2 as YYNGEE. Trimming at V came to 2 bases and at J to 10 bases, leaving 8 bases not matched to a gene. The CDR3 has 14 amino acids. The CDR3 sequence is CASSVGRAPHEQFF. CDR3 coding DNA: TGTGCCAGCAGCGTCGGGAGGGCCCCGCACGAGCAGTTCTTC.

The sample holds many counts of this clonotype. The genes are TRBV7-2 and TRBJ2-3, with 9 positions matching TRBD2. The V and J ends lost 4 bases and 0 bases, in that order; junction bases with no gene match: 5. The CDR3 runs to 16 residues. CDR1 and CDR2 (germline): SGHTA, FQGNSA. The CDR3 loop reads CASSSRLAGSTDTQYF. The DNA for the CDR3 is TGTGCCAGCAGCTCCCGCCTAGCGGGAAGCACAGATACGCAGTATTTT.

This clonotype was found many times. A much larger clone is a single base away; this may be a read error. This chain joins TRBV5-6 and TRBJ1-1; D gene ambiguous. With 4 bases removed from V and 1 base from J, the gap between germline ends came to 2 bases. The V gene's germline CDR1 is SGHDT and CDR2 YYEEEE. The CDR3 sequence is 11 residues long. The CDR3 DNA sequence: TGTGCCAGCAGCGGGAACACTGAAGCTTTCTTT. Translation: CASSGNTEAFF.

This rearrangement joins TRBV15 to TRBJ2-2; D is unresolved. With 6 bases removed from V and 6 bases from J, the gap between germline ends came to 11 bases. From germline, CDR1 is LNHNV and CDR2 YYDKDF (reference sequence). This CDR3 contains 13 residues. The CDR3 loop reads CATSTDIPGELFF. CDR3 nucleotides: TGTGCCACCAGTACAGACATTCCCGGGGAGCTGTTTTTT.

This clonotype came up many times. The chain is built from TRBV12-3 or TRBV12-4 and TRBJ2-3; a weak D match, TRBD1 (6 bases). The CDR3 has 15 amino acids. V gave up 4 bases and J gave up 0 bases, with 11 bases separating them. CDR3 sequence (DNA): TGTGCCAGCAGTTCCTGGACAGCTAGCACAGATACGCAGTATTTT. It encodes CASSSWTASTDTQYF.

This clonotype was observed at least ten times. The chain has TRBV12-3 or TRBV12-4 and TRBJ2-5, with TRBD2 matching 7 bases. V gave up 2 bases and J gave up 3 bases; unmatched junction bases: 3. The CDR3 length is 14 residues. The CDR3 DNA reads TGTGCCAGCAGTTTACTCGGGGGGAAAGAGACCCAGTACTTC. Residues: CASSLLGGKETQYF.

The table lists this clonotype with many counts. The V call is TRBV9, the J call TRBJ1-3; no firm D call. This CDR3 is built from 13 residues. Germline V CDR1 and CDR2: SGDLS, YYNGEE. Trimming left V 0 bases short and J 5 bases short, with 6 bases between. The CDR3 coding sequence is TGTGCCAGCAGCGTAGGTCAGCGAAACACCATATATTTT. Protein product: CASSVGQRNTIYF. Complete variable domain (other parts from reference TRBV9 and TRBJ1-3): DSGVTQTPKHLITATGQRVTLRCSPRSGDLSVYWYQQSLDQGLQFLIQYYNGEERAKGNILERFSAQQFPDLHSELNLSSLELGDSALYFCASSVGQRNTIYFGEGSWLTVV.

Many counts were recorded for this clonotype. The chain uses TRBV20-1 and TRBJ1-1, with TRBD1 matching over 7 bases. Trimming at V came to 1 base and at J to 5 bases, leaving 10 bases not matched to a gene. The CDR3 runs 15 residues. Germline V gene sequence: CDR1 DFQATT, CDR2 SNEGSKA (reference sequence). The CDR3 sequence is CSARVLTGEGTEAFF. The DNA of the CDR3 is TGCAGTGCTAGAGTTCTTACAGGGGAGGGGACTGAAGCTTTCTTT.